Following are 32 T cell receptor beta chains from one sample sequenced in a study of beta chain features in type 1 diabetes. The study reverse transcribed the entire isolated RNA, so it sequenced expressed TCRB transcripts. Assay used: immunoSEQ multiplex PCR; TCRdb lists only in-frame clones, some missing. The table shows fewer than 350,000 clones, with around a fifth occurring only once. Sequencing input: naive CD4+ T cells from blood. The receptors originated from a woman aged 18-35 years in good health.

This clone was counted a few times. The V call is TRBV10-3, the J call TRBJ2-7, with D maybe TRBD1 (6 bases). Germline assignment: CDR1 ENHRY and CDR2 SYGVKD. V lost 10 bases and J lost 5, with 21 bases in between. The CDR3 is made up of 14 amino acids. The CDR3 is CATIKQAEGDEQYF. The CDR3 coding sequence is TGTGCCACTATAAAACAGGCCGAGGGGGACGAGCAGTACTTC.

This clone turned up a few times. The chain recombines TRBV7-9 with TRBJ2-2; 8 bases line up with TRBD1. This CDR3 region has 16 residues. From germline, CDR1 is SEHNR and CDR2 FQNEAQ (reference sequence). The J segment lost 1 base and the V segment lost 5 bases, leaving 6 bases of the junction unmatched. The CDR3 DNA follows: TGTGCCAGCAGCGCAAACAGGGGGAGGAACACCGGGGAGCTGTTTTTT. Its protein product is CASSANRGRNTGELFF.

The CDR3 bases are TGTGCCAGCAGCTCCAGTACAGGGTCTAACTATGGCTACACCTTC. Its protein product is CASSSSTGSNYGYTF. This chain uses TRBV11-2 with TRBJ1-2, with D possibly TRBD1 on 6 matching bases. V was clipped by 4 bases and J by 0 bases, with 12 bases between them. The CDR3 sequence is 15 residues long. Germline V lookup: CDR1 SGHAT, CDR2 FQNNGV.

V is TRBV4-1 and J is TRBJ2-5; D is perhaps TRBD1 (5 bases). V lost 2 bases, J lost 5 bases, and 15 bases lay in between. The CDR3 spans 15 residues. CDR1 is MGHRA and CDR2 is YSYEKL in the germline V gene. The CDR3 loop reads CASSQPFQGSETQYF. The DNA of the CDR3 is TGCGCCAGCAGCCAACCGTTTCAGGGCTCGGAGACCCAGTACTTC.

This clone was counted between two and nine times. The chain has TRBV7-2 and TRBJ2-7; D perhaps matches TRBD1 (5 bases). Germline V CDR1 and CDR2: SGHTA, FQGNSA. V lost 5 bases and J 3 bases, leaving 14 bases between the germline ends. The CDR3 loop spans 14 amino acids. Here the CDR3 DNA reads TGTGCCAGCAGCCCGCCCCCAGGGAACTACGAGCAGTACTTC. It encodes CASSPPPGNYEQYF. The full variable domain, with the rest looked up from reference TRBV7-2 and TRBJ2-7, is GAGVSQSPSNKVTEKGKDVELRCDPISGHTALYWYRQSLGQGLEFLIYFQGNSAPDKSGLPSDRFSAERTGGSVSTLTIQRTQQEDSAVYLCASSPPPGNYEQYFGPGTRLTVT.

The rearrangement joins TRBV28 to TRBJ2-5, with TRBD1 matching over 7 bases. V was clipped by 5 bases and J by 5 bases; unmatched bases: 14. In germline, CDR1 is MDHEN, CDR2 SYDVKM. CDR3 length equals 16 residues. CDR3 sequence (DNA): TGTGCCAGCAGTAGCCGGGACAGAGCTTTGGGGGAGACCCAGTACTTC. It encodes CASSSRDRALGETQYF.

This chain joins TRBV5-1 and TRBJ2-3; maybe TRBD1 (6 bases). This CDR3 comprises 15 residues. V lost 5 bases, J lost 0 bases, and 13 bases lay in between. CDR1 SGHRS and CDR2 YFSETQ come from the germline V gene. This CDR3 reads CASRPGTSSTDTQYF. In DNA form, the CDR3 reads TGCGCCAGCAGGCCGGGGACATCTAGCACAGATACGCAGTATTTT.

The gene calls are TRBV7-9 and TRBJ2-3, with D perhaps TRBD1 (5 bases). This CDR3 is 16 amino acids long. The ends were cut back, 6 bases at V and 2 bases at J, with 18 bases in the middle. Looked up from germline, CDR1 is SEHNR and CDR2 is FQNEAQ (reference sequence). Here the CDR3 DNA reads TGTGCCAGCAGAGCCTCCAGGGTACGAAACACAGATACGCAGTATTTT. Translation: CASRASRVRNTDTQYF.

The chain uses TRBV18 and TRBJ2-2; 10 bases align to TRBD1. Unmatched junction bases numbered 11, after V lost 3 bases and J lost 7 bases. The CDR3 has 17 residues. Per the germline V gene, CDR1 is KGHSH and CDR2 is LQKENI. CDR3 nucleotide sequence: TGTGCCAGCTCACCCCCTGCGACAGGGGGCGCGGACGGGGAGCTGTTTTTT. It yields the protein CASSPPATGGADGELFF.

V usage is TRBV29-1 and J usage is TRBJ1-1; no clear D. V lost 2 bases and J 1 base, leaving 8 bases between the germline ends. Germline V CDR1 and CDR2: SQVTM, ANQGSEA. CDR3 size: 13 residues. DNA of the CDR3: TGCAGCGTTGAAACCCAGAAGAACACTGAAGCTTTCTTT. The encoded protein is CSVETQKNTEAFF.

The rearrangement uses TRBV6-4 and TRBJ2-1; TRBD2 agrees at 10 bases. The V gene end was trimmed by 0 bases and the J gene end by 4 bases; junction bases not matched to a gene: 3. The CDR3 is made up of 16 amino acids. Looked up from germline, CDR1 is MRHNA and CDR2 is SNTAGT. CDR3: CASSDSILAGYNEQFF. CDR3 in DNA: TGTGCCAGCAGTGACTCGATACTAGCGGGGTACAATGAGCAGTTCTTC.

The J gene is TRBJ1-1, the V gene TRBV7-3; unclear D gene. CDR3 length equals 14 residues. Germline loops: CDR1 SGHTA, CDR2 FQGTGA. V dropped 2 bases and J dropped 2 bases, with 9 bases sitting between them. The CDR3 DNA reads as TGTGCCAGCAGCTTATCATCAGAAAACACTGAAGCTTTCTTT. Protein product: CASSLSSENTEAFF.

This clone was seen more than once but under ten times. The rearrangement links TRBV15 to TRBJ2-4; 11 bases fit TRBD1. The germline V gene encodes CDR1 LNHNV and CDR2 YYDKDF (reference sequence). The CDR3 is 18 amino acids. Unmatched junction bases numbered 13, after V lost 0 bases and J lost 9 bases. CDR3 sequence (DNA): TGTGCCACCAGCAGAGATCTGTTAGGACAGGGGGCTTTTGTCATTCAGTACTTC. Amino acids: CATSRDLLGQGAFVIQYF. Combining the CDR3 with reference TRBV15 and TRBJ2-4 gives the whole variable domain DAMVIQNPRYQVTQFGKPVTLSCSQTLNHNVMYWYQQKSSQAPKLLFHYYDKDFNNEADTPDNFQSRRPNTSFCFLDIRSPGLGDTAMYLCATSRDLLGQGAFVIQYFGAGTRLSVL.

V gene TRBV7-9 combines with J gene TRBJ1-4; D gene ambiguous. CDR1 and CDR2 from the germline V gene are SEHNR and FQNEAQ (reference sequence). V was pared by 4 bases and J by 0 bases, with 12 bases between. This CDR3 is 16 amino acids long. In DNA, the CDR3 is TGTGCCAGCAGCTCAACTCCGGGAGCAACTAATGAAAAACTGTTTTTT. It encodes CASSSTPGATNEKLFF.

There are a few counts of this clone. V is TRBV7-2 and J is TRBJ2-7, with 9 bases aligning to TRBD1. This CDR3 has 15 amino acids. Germline assignment: CDR1 SGHTA and CDR2 FQGNSA. V gave up 5 bases and J gave up 3 bases; unmatched junction bases: 8. The CDR3 DNA follows: TGTGCCAGCAGCCGCTCGACAGGGGGTGGCTACGAGCAGTACTTC. Translation: CASSRSTGGGYEQYF. Complete variable domain (other parts from reference TRBV7-2 and TRBJ2-7): GAGVSQSPSNKVTEKGKDVELRCDPISGHTALYWYRQSLGQGLEFLIYFQGNSAPDKSGLPSDRFSAERTGGSVSTLTIQRTQQEDSAVYLCASSRSTGGGYEQYFGPGTRLTVT.

The gene calls are TRBV10-3 and TRBJ2-1; TRBD2 matches at 10 bases. Germline-derived CDR1 and CDR2 are ENHRY and SYGVKD. V trimming: 3 bases; J trimming: 10 bases; junction bases outside the gene matches: 9. CDR3 length: 15 amino acids. The CDR3 DNA follows: TGTGCCATCAGTGAAAGCGGGGGGGCCAGGGCGGAGCAGTTCTTC. Translating gives CAISESGGARAEQFF.

The V and J genes are TRBV5-4 and TRBJ2-5, with 9 bases matching TRBD1. Germline loops: CDR1 SGHNT, CDR2 YYREEE (reference sequence). V dropped 4 bases and J dropped 5; count of bases not matched to a gene: 9. This CDR3 comprises 15 residues. The CDR3 region is CASSQNRGRSETQYF. The CDR3 DNA follows: TGTGCCAGCAGCCAGAACAGGGGGCGCTCGGAGACCCAGTACTTC. The full variable domain, completed using reference TRBV5-4 and TRBJ2-5, is ETGVTQSPTHLIKTRGQQVTLRCSSQSGHNTVSWYQQALGQGPQFIFQYYREEENGRGNFPPRFSGLQFPNYSSELNVNALELDDSALYLCASSQNRGRSETQYFGPGTRLLVL.

The CDR3 region has the DNA TGTGCCAGCAGTCCAGGGCTGGTTCTAGAGACCCAGTACTTC. Amino acids: CASSPGLVLETQYF. The chain employs TRBV25-1 and TRBJ2-5, with D maybe TRBD1 (5 bases). V lost 5 bases and J 4 bases, leaving 14 bases between the germline ends. The CDR3 is 14 residues long. CDR1 and CDR2 from the germline V gene are MGHDK and SYGVNS.

Here the CDR3 DNA reads TGTGCCAGCAGCTTATCAGGGGTCGAAAATCAGCCCCAGCATTTT. It is translated as CASSLSGVENQPQHF. V gene TRBV7-2 combines with J gene TRBJ1-5; possibly TRBD1 for D (6 bases). The length of the CDR3 is 15 residues. Germline loops: CDR1 SGHTA, CDR2 FQGNSA. Trimming removed 2 bases from V and 4 bases from J, with 12 bases in between.

This clone was counted a few times. The rearrangement links TRBV30 to TRBJ2-6; TRBD1 aligns across 10 bases. The CDR3 contains 18 residues. CDR1 GTSNPN and CDR2 SVGIG come from the germline V gene (reference sequence). V dropped 4 bases and J dropped 4; count of bases not matched to a gene: 13. CDR3 sequence reads: CAWTRPIGTGAGANVLTF. CDR3 nucleotides: TGTGCCTGGACCCGACCCATAGGGACAGGGGCCGGGGCCAACGTCCTGACTTTC.

This clone was found a few times. The gene calls are TRBV25-1 and TRBJ1-2; D is perhaps TRBD1 (5 bases). CDR1 is MGHDK and CDR2 is SYGVNS in the germline V gene. This CDR3 is built from 13 residues. Trimming pared 4 bases from V and 4 bases from J, leaving 10 bases between. CDR3 in DNA: TGTGCCAGCAGTGTGACAGCGCTCTATGGCTACACCTTC. As protein: CASSVTALYGYTF.

This clone was picked up a small number of times. The chain couples TRBV30 to TRBJ2-2, with D perhaps TRBD1 (6 bases). Germline values: CDR1 GTSNPN, CDR2 SVGIG (reference sequence). V was trimmed by 2 bases and J by 0 bases, leaving 10 bases between them. This CDR3 contains 15 residues. Here the CDR3 reads CAWSYGTPNTGELFF. Here the CDR3 DNA reads TGTGCCTGGAGTTATGGGACACCGAACACCGGGGAGCTGTTTTTT.

This clone occurred a few times. In DNA, the CDR3 is TGCGCCAGCAGCCGGACAGCAGAGGCCGGGGAGCTGTTTTTT. Its translation is CASSRTAEAGELFF. The chain has TRBV4-1 and TRBJ2-2; a weak D match, TRBD1 (6 bases). The CDR3 runs 14 residues. Trimming took off 4 bases at V and 6 bases at J, with 12 bases between the two ends. CDR1 is MGHRA and CDR2 is YSYEKL in the germline V gene.

The chain joins TRBV30 to TRBJ2-7; a possible D gene is TRBD2 (6 bases). Germline assignment: CDR1 GTSNPN and CDR2 SVGIG (reference sequence). The CDR3 totals 13 residues. Trimming took 0 bases from V and 4 from J, leaving 10 bases between them. CDR3 sequence (DNA): TGTGCCTGGAGTGTAGGTGGGAGGTACGAGCAGTACTTC. As protein: CAWSVGGRYEQYF.

CDR3 residues: CASSLGDSVGETQYF. Here the CDR3 DNA reads TGTGCCAGCAGCTTAGGGGACAGCGTAGGGGAGACCCAGTACTTC. The rearrangement links TRBV7-2 to TRBJ2-5; 7 positions agree with TRBD1. The junction had 7 bases not matched to a gene; V was cut back by 1 base and J by 5 bases. Germline V CDR1 and CDR2: SGHTA, FQGNSA. The CDR3 is 15 residues long.

The chain recombines TRBV5-1 with TRBJ1-6; 8 bases are a match to TRBD1. Losses at the gene ends were 3 bases for V and 6 bases for J; bases not matched to a gene: 8. The CDR3 consists of 16 residues. Germline-derived CDR1 and CDR2 are SGHRS and YFSETQ. CDR3 nucleotides: TGCGCCAGCAGCTGGGCCGTAGACAGGGGTAATTCACCCCTCCACTTT. This encodes CASSWAVDRGNSPLHF.

This clone was observed a few times. The rearrangement uses TRBV29-1 and TRBJ2-7; TRBD1 might be the D (6 bases). This CDR3 is 14 amino acids long. Trimming removed 3 bases at V and 3 bases at J, with 15 bases between. Germline lookup yields CDR1 SQVTM and CDR2 ANQGSEA. Here the CDR3 DNA reads TGCAGCGTTGACGGGCAGGGGTCTTACTACGAGCAGTACTTC. It specifies CSVDGQGSYYEQYF.

The V gene is TRBV7-3, the J gene TRBJ2-1, with 8 bases identical to TRBD2. Germline loops: CDR1 SGHTA, CDR2 FQGTGA. With V trimmed by 5 bases and J by 10 bases, 4 bases remained unmatched. The CDR3 is made up of 12 amino acids. CDR3 in amino acids: CASSRSGEEQFF. CDR3 nucleotides: TGTGCCAGCAGCCGTAGCGGGGAAGAGCAGTTCTTC.

This clone was found a few times. V is TRBV30 and J is TRBJ1-6; D is unclear. Trimming shortened V by 2 bases and J by 9 bases, and 14 bases separated the two germline ends. The germline gives CDR1 GTSNPN, CDR2 SVGIG (reference sequence). This CDR3 region has 14 residues. DNA of the CDR3: TGTGCCTGGAGTCTGGGAGTAACTGGTTCACCCCTCCACTTT. It specifies CAWSLGVTGSPLHF.

This clone was found a few times. This chain uses TRBV9 with TRBJ1-1; D may be TRBD1 (5 bases). Trimming took 4 bases from V and 4 from J, leaving 11 bases between them. Germline CDR1 SGDLS, CDR2 YYNGEE. This CDR3 comprises 13 residues. In DNA, the CDR3 is TGTGCCAGCAGCTCCCGGGGGGGCACTGAAGCTTTCTTT. It is translated as CASSSRGGTEAFF.

The chain has TRBV7-9 and TRBJ2-3; 11 nucleotides agree with TRBD2. Trimming removed 2 bases from V and 10 bases from J; junction bases left unmatched: 11. CDR1 and CDR2 (germline): SEHNR, FQNEAQ (reference sequence). The CDR3 extends over 16 amino acids. The CDR3 DNA reads as TGTGCCAGCAGCTTATCTCTAGCGGGGGGCCACCCTGCGCAGTATTTT. Amino acids: CASSLSLAGGHPAQYF.

This clone was seen more than once but under ten times. This rearrangement joins TRBV29-1 to TRBJ2-7; 9 bases are a match to TRBD2. Germline CDR1 reads SQVTM; CDR2 reads ANQGSEA. V was pared by 6 bases and J by 5 bases, with 14 bases of the junction left unmatched. This CDR3 has 15 residues. CDR3 nucleotide sequence: TGCAGCGTGGGGCCTCGTAGCGGGGGATTCGACGAGCAGTACTTC. It yields the protein CSVGPRSGGFDEQYF.